This TCR beta chain was sequenced during a study of T cells after yellow fever vaccination. Study results and caveats: Reappearance after the booster was seen for most primary-vaccination clones, at approximately 97% CD4 and around 88% CD8.

TCR cDNA was made by 5'RACE template switching, adding a universal primer site and UMIs. TCRdb recomputed calls from the 5' RACE reads with MiXCR, one row per CDR3 protein. The table shows around 590,000 distinct CDR3 sequences, with 9% to 15% occurring only once. This clonotype was counted many times. Its cognate antigen is unknown. Sequenced here: PBMCs, sampled on the day of the yellow fever booster vaccination. This receptor was obtained from a man in his thirties or forties who received the YFV17D yellow fever vaccine.

The CDR3 bases are TGTGCCAGCAGCTTGGTCGAGGGATCTACCTACGAGCAGTACTTC. It is translated as CASSLVEGSTYEQYF. The genes are TRBV7-2 and TRBJ2-7; the D gene is possibly TRBD2 (5 bases). Trimming shortened V by 3 bases and J by 2 bases, and 14 bases separated the two germline ends. CDR1 and CDR2 from the germline V gene are SGHTA and FQGNSA. CDR3 length: 15 residues.